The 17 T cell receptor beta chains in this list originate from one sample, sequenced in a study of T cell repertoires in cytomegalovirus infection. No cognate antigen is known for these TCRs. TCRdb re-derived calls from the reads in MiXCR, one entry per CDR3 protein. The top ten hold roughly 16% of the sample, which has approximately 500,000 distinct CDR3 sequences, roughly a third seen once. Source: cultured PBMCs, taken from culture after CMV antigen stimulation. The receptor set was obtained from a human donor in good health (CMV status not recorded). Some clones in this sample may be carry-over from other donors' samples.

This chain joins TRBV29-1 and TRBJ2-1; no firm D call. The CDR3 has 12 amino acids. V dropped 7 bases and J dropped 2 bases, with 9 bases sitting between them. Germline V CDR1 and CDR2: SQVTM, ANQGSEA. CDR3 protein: CSALATYNEQFF. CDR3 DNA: TGCAGCGCCTTGGCCACCTACAATGAGCAGTTCTTC.

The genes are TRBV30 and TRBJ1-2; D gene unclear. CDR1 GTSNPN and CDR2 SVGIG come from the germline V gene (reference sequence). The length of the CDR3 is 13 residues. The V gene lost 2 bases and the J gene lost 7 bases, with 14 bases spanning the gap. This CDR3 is CAWSQSRGSGYTF. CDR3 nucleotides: TGTGCCTGGAGTCAAAGTCGGGGTAGTGGCTACACCTTC. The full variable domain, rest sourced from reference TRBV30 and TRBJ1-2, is SQTIHQWPATLVQPVGSPLSLECTVEGTSNPNLYWYRQAAGRGLQLLFYSVGIGQISSEVPQNLSASRPQDRQFILSSKKLLLSDSGFYLCAWSQSRGSGYTFGSGTRLTVV.

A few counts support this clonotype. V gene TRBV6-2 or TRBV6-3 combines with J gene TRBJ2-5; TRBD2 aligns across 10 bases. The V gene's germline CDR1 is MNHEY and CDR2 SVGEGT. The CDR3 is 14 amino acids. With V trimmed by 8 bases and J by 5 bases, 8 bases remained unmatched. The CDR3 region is CASGLAGVDETQYF. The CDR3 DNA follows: TGTGCCAGCGGGCTAGCGGGAGTCGACGAGACCCAGTACTTC.

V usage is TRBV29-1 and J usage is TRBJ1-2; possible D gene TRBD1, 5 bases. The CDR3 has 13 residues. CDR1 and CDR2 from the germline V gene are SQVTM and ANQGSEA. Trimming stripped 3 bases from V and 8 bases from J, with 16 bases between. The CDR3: CSVDPAGGRGYTF. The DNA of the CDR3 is TGCAGCGTTGACCCCGCCGGGGGGAGGGGCTACACCTTC.

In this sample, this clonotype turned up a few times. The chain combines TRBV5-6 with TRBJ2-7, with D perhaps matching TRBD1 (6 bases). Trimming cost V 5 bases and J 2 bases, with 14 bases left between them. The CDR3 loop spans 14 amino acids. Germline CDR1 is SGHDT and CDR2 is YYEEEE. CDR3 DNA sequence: TGTGCCAGCAGTTCAGGGGTTTTGACCTACGAGCAGTACTTC. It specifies CASSSGVLTYEQYF.

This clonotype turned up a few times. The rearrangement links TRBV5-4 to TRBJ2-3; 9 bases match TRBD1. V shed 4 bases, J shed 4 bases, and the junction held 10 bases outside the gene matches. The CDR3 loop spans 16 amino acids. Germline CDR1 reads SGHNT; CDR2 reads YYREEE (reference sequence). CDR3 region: CASSTPGQGIADTQYF. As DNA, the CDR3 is TGTGCCAGCAGCACGCCGGGACAGGGCATCGCAGATACGCAGTATTTT.

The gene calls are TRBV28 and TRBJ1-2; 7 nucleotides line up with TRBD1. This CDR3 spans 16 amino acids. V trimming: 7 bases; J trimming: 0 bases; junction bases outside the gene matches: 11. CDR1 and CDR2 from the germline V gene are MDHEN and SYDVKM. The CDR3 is CASTRTGGLTNYGYTF. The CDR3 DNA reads TGTGCCAGCACTCGGACAGGAGGCCTCACTAACTATGGCTACACCTTC.

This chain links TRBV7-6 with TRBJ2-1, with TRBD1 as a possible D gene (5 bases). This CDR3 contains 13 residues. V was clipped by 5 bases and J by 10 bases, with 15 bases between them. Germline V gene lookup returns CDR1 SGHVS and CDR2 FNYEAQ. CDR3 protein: CASSKQVQSEQFF. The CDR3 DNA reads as TGTGCCAGCAGCAAACAGGTTCAATCGGAGCAGTTCTTC.

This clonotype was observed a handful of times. For the CDR3, the DNA is TGTGCCAGCAGCCCTCAGACTAGCGGGTCCTACGAGCAGTACTTC. The encoded protein is CASSPQTSGSYEQYF. J is TRBJ2-7 and V is TRBV9; 10 positions agree with TRBD2. The germline gives CDR1 SGDLS, CDR2 YYNGEE. The CDR3 totals 15 residues. With V trimmed by 4 bases and J by 1 base, 5 bases remained unmatched.

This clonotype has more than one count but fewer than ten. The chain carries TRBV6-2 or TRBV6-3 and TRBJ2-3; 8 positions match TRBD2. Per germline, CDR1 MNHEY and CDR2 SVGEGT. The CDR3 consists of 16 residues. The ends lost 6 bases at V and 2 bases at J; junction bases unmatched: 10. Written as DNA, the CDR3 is TGTGCCAGCAGCTGGGCTATAGCGGGGCACACAGATACGCAGTATTTT. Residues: CASSWAIAGHTDTQYF.

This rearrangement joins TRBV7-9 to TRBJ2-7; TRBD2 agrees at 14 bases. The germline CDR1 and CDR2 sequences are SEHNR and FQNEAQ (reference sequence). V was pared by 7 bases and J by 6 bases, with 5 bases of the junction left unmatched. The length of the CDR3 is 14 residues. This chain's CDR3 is CASTGTSGSLEQYF. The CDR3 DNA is TGTGCCAGCACCGGGACTAGCGGGAGTCTCGAGCAGTACTTC.

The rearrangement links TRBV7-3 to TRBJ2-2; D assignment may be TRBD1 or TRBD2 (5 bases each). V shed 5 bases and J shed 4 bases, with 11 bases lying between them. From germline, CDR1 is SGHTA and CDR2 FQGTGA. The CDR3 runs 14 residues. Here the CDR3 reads CASSPWDGTGELFF. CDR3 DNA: TGTGCCAGCAGCCCCTGGGACGGCACCGGGGAGCTGTTTTTT.

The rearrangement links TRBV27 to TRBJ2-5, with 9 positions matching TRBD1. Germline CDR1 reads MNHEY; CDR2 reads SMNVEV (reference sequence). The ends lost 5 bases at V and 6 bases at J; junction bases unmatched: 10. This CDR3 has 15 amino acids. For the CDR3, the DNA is TGTGCCAGCAGTCCTCGGACAGGGGATTTGAAGACCCAGTACTTC. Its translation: CASSPRTGDLKTQYF.

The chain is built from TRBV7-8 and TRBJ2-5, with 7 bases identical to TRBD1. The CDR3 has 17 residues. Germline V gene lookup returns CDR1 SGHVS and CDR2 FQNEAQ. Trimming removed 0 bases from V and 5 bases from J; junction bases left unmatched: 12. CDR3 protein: CASSLAGRGYYSETQYF. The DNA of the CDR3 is TGTGCCAGCAGCTTAGCGGGCAGGGGGTATTACTCTGAGACCCAGTACTTC.

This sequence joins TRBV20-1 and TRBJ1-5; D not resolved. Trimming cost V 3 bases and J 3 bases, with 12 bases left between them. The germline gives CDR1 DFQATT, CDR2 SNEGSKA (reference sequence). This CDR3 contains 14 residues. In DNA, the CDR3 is TGCAGTGCTAGGAGGTTAGGAGACAATCAGCCCCAGCATTTT. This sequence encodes CSARRLGDNQPQHF.

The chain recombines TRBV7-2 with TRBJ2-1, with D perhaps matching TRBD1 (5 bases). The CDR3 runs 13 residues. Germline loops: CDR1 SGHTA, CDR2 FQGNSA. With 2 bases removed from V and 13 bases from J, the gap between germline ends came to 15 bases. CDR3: CASSLIAGMGQFF. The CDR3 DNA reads TGTGCCAGCAGCTTAATAGCAGGGATGGGACAGTTCTTC. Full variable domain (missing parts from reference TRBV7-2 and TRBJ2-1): GAGVSQSPSNKVTEKGKDVELRCDPISGHTALYWYRQSLGQGLEFLIYFQGNSAPDKSGLPSDRFSAERTGGSVSTLTIQRTQQEDSAVYLCASSLIAGMGQFFGPGTRLTVL.

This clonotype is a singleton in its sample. In DNA form, the CDR3 reads TGTGCCAGCAGTAACCGGGATAGCAATCAGCCCCAGCATTTT. Protein sequence: CASSNRDSNQPQHF. The chain has TRBV6-8 and TRBJ1-5; D remains unclear. CDR1 is MNHGY and CDR2 is SAAAGT in the germline V gene. V lost 5 bases and J lost 0, with 8 bases in between. This CDR3 is 14 amino acids long.